The 5 T cell receptor beta chains listed next were all sequenced from one sample in a study of T cell clones after liver transplantation. Here immunoSEQ multiplex PCR was the method, and the copy in TCRdb shows in-frame clones only, minus some. Of around 20,000 clones in the sample, roughly nine tenths were seen once. The sequencing used CD8+ T cells from blood, collected approximately 3.5 years after liver transplant. Source of these receptors: a human patient who received a liver transplant. A share of the T cells may be of graft donor origin.

This clone was observed a handful of times. The rearrangement joins TRBV19 to TRBJ1-5; 8 bases are a match to TRBD1. The CDR3 length is 15 residues. CDR1 and CDR2 from the germline V gene are LNHDA and SQIVND (reference sequence). V was pared by 5 bases and J by 2 bases, with 5 bases of the junction left unmatched. The CDR3 DNA is TGTGCCAGTAGTCCCGACAGGGGCGGCAATCAGCCCCAGCATTTT. Its protein product is CASSPDRGGNQPQHF.

The chain joins TRBV19 to TRBJ1-1, with D maybe TRBD1 (6 bases). With 3 bases removed from V and 4 bases from J, the gap between germline ends came to 12 bases. The CDR3 sequence is 14 residues long. Germline CDR1 is LNHDA and CDR2 is SQIVND (reference sequence). CDR3 coding DNA: TGTGCCAGTAGTATTTGGGGGGCTGGCACTGAAGCTTTCTTT. It yields the protein CASSIWGAGTEAFF.

The J gene is TRBJ1-2, the V gene TRBV27; 7 nucleotides line up with TRBD1. V lost 7 bases and J lost 4; bases outside the gene matches: 12. Germline assignment: CDR1 MNHEY and CDR2 SMNVEV (reference sequence). The CDR3 loop spans 15 amino acids. The CDR3 reads CASTSLGGTVYGYTF. The CDR3 DNA reads TGTGCCAGCACCAGTTTGGGGGGGACAGTCTATGGCTACACCTTC.

This sequence joins TRBV29-1 and TRBJ2-2; D is possibly TRBD2 (5 bases). V was cut by 0 bases and J by 6 bases, with 20 bases left in between. Germline V CDR1 and CDR2: SQVTM, ANQGSEA. The CDR3 loop spans 17 amino acids. The CDR3, as DNA: TGCAGCGTTGAAGAAAGTGAGGTCCGCCAGCGGTCCGGGGAGCTGTTTTTT. Protein product: CSVEESEVRQRSGELFF.

The V call is TRBV28, the J call TRBJ2-5, with 8 bases aligning to TRBD2. The CDR3 covers 16 residues. The V and J ends lost 6 bases and 1 base, in that order; junction bases with no gene match: 10. Germline V lookup: CDR1 MDHEN, CDR2 SYDVKM. DNA of the CDR3: TGTGCCAGCAGCCAACCCAAACTAGCGGCCCAAGAGACCCAGTACTTC. This encodes CASSQPKLAAQETQYF.